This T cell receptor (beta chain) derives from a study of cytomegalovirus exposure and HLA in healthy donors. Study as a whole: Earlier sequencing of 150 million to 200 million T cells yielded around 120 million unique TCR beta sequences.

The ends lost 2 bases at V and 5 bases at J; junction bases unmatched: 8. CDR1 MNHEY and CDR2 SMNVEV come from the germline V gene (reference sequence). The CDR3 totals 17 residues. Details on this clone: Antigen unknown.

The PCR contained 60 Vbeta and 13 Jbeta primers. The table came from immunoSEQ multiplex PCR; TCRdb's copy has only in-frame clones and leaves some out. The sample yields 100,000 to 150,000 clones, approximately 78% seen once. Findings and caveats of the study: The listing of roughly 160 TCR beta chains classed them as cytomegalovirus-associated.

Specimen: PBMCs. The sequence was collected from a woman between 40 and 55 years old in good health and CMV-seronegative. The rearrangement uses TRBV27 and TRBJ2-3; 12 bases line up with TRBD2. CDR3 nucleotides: TGTGCCAGCAGTTTAGGGCTAGCGGGAGGGAAGGGAGATACGCAGTATTTT. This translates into CASSLGLAGGKGDTQYF.